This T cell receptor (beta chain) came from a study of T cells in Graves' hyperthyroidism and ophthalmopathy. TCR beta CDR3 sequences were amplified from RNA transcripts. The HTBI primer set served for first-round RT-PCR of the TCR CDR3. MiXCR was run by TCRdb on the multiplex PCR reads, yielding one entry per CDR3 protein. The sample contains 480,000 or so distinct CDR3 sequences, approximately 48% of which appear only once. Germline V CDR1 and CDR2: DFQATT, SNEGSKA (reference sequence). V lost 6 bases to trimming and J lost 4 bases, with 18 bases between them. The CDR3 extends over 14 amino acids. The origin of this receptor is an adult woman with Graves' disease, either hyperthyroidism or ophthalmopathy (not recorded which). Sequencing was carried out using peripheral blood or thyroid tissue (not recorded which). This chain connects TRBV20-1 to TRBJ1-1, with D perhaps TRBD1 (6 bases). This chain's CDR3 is CSASKDSHATEAFF. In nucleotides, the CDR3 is TGCAGTGCCAGCAAGGACAGTCATGCCACTGAAGCTTTCTTT.